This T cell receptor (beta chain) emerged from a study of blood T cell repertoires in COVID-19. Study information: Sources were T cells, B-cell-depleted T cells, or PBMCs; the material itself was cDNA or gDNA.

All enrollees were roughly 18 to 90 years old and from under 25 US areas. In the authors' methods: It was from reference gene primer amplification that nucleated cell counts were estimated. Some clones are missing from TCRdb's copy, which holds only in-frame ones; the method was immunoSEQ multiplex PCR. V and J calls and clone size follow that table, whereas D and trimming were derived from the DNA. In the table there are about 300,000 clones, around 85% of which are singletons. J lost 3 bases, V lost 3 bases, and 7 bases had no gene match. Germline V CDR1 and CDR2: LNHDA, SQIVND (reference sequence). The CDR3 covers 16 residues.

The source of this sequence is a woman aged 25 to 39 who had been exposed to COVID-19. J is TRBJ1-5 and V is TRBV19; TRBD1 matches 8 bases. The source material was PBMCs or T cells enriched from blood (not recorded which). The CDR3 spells CASSIRTGMNNQPQHF. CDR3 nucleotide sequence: TGTGCCAGTAGTATCCGGACAGGGATGAACAATCAGCCCCAGCATTTT.